Below are 30 T cell receptor beta chains sequenced from a single sample in a study of CD8 T cells in Susac syndrome. RNA in amounts of 0.5 to 1 ug was reverse transcribed with random hexamers. MiXCR, run by TCRdb on the immunoSEQ multiplex PCR reads, gives a single entry per CDR3 protein. The sample includes under 200,000 distinct CDR3 sequences, 75% to 95% seen only once; the top ten take around 0.085%. Source material: CD4+ T cells from PBMCs. The receptors derive from a human donor with Susac syndrome.

This chain connects TRBV5-1 to TRBJ2-5, with D possibly matching TRBD1 (6 bases). Germline-derived CDR1 and CDR2 are SGHRS and YFSETQ. Trimming stripped 3 bases from V and 1 base from J, with 19 bases between. CDR3 length: 17 amino acids. CDR3: CASSSLSGTLIQETQYF. As DNA, the CDR3 is TGCGCCAGCAGCTCGCTCTCCGGGACACTGATCCAAGAGACCCAGTACTTC.

The rearrangement uses TRBV27 and TRBJ2-3, with 9 bases aligning to TRBD1. V was pared by 4 bases and J by 2 bases, with 4 bases of the junction left unmatched. Germline-derived CDR1 and CDR2 are MNHEY and SMNVEV (reference sequence). The CDR3 consists of 15 residues. The CDR3 coding sequence is TGTGCCAGCAGTTACAGGGGGCGCGTCACAGATACGCAGTATTTT. Its protein is CASSYRGRVTDTQYF.

This clonotype appeared once. The V and J genes are TRBV19 and TRBJ1-2, with D possibly TRBD1 on 6 matching bases. Germline V gene data show CDR1 as LNHDA and CDR2 as SQIVND (reference sequence). This CDR3 contains 13 residues. Trimming took 5 bases from V and 6 from J, leaving 13 bases between them. The CDR3: CASSPGQKHGYTF. CDR3 sequence (DNA): TGTGCCAGTAGTCCTGGACAGAAGCATGGCTACACCTTC. The entire variable domain, with the rest obtained from reference TRBV19 and TRBJ1-2, is as follows: DGGITQSPKYLFRKEGQNVTLSCEQNLNHDAMYWYRQDPGQGLRLIYYSQIVNDFQKGDIAEGYSVSREKKESFPLTVTSAQKNPTAFYLCASSPGQKHGYTFGSGTRLTVV.

This clonotype was observed once. This chain joins TRBV18 and TRBJ1-2, with D tentatively TRBD1 (6 bases). CDR3 size: 15 residues. Germline values: CDR1 KGHSH, CDR2 LQKENI. Trimming stripped 3 bases from V and 0 bases from J, with 11 bases between. The CDR3 DNA reads TGTGCCAGCTCACCCGGACAGCAAACTAACTATGGCTACACCTTC. It encodes CASSPGQQTNYGYTF.

This clonotype was detected only once. This rearrangement joins TRBV5-1 to TRBJ2-7, with 7 bases identical to TRBD1. The ends lost 1 base at V and 2 bases at J; junction bases unmatched: 3. CDR3 length: 14 amino acids. CDR1 SGHRS and CDR2 YFSETQ come from the germline V gene. The CDR3, as DNA: TGCGCCAGCAGCTTGACAGGGGAAGCCTACGAGCAGTACTTC. It is translated as CASSLTGEAYEQYF. The full variable domain, its missing parts supplied by reference TRBV5-1 and TRBJ2-7, is KAGVTQTPRYLIKTRGQQVTLSCSPISGHRSVSWYQQTPGQGLQFLFEYFSETQRNKGNFPGRFSGRQFSNSRSEMNVSTLELGDSALYLCASSLTGEAYEQYFGPGTRLTVT.

As DNA, the CDR3 is TGTGCCAGCAGTGGGAGACAACTATCGTACGAGCAGTACTTC. This encodes CASSGRQLSYEQYF. The chain joins TRBV6-1 to TRBJ2-7; the D is unclear. Germline V lookup: CDR1 MNHNS, CDR2 SASEGT. The CDR3 sequence is 14 residues long. The V and J ends lost 4 bases and 4 bases respectively, with 14 bases between them.

The chain recombines TRBV29-1 with TRBJ2-1, with 8 bases fitting TRBD2. Trimming took 3 bases from V and 8 from J; bases not matched to a gene: 15. Germline assignment: CDR1 SQVTM and CDR2 ANQGSEA. The CDR3 is 16 residues long. In nucleotides, the CDR3 is TGCAGCGTTGATGGAATTAGCGGGAAGCGCTTCGATGAGCAGTTCTTC. The encoded protein is CSVDGISGKRFDEQFF.

The genes are TRBV28 and TRBJ2-2; possibly TRBD2 for D (6 bases). This CDR3 region has 19 residues. The ends were cut back, 8 bases at V and 0 bases at J, with 25 bases in the middle. Germline-derived CDR1 and CDR2 are MDHEN and SYDVKM. In DNA form, the CDR3 reads TGTGCCAGCGGACCCCGGGACTCTAGAAAAATCGCGAACACCGGGGAGCTGTTTTTT. It is translated as CASGPRDSRKIANTGELFF.

This chain joins TRBV25-1 and TRBJ2-7; 7 nucleotides match TRBD2. This CDR3 region has 15 residues. Trimming took 4 bases from V and 6 from J; bases not matched to a gene: 12. The germline gives CDR1 MGHDK, CDR2 SYGVNS. The CDR3 DNA sequence: TGTGCCAGCAGTGGAATTAGCGGGCCCCGTGGCGAGCAGTACTTC. Encoded protein: CASSGISGPRGEQYF.

The gene calls are TRBV12-3 or TRBV12-4 and TRBJ1-5; no definite D call. This CDR3 is 14 amino acids long. Trimming pared 7 bases from V and 0 bases from J, leaving 10 bases between. This CDR3 reads CASIRGGSNQPQHF. CDR3 coding DNA: TGTGCCAGCATCCGAGGAGGTAGCAATCAGCCCCAGCATTTT.

CDR3 coding DNA: TGCGCCAGCAGCTTGGCCCGACTAGCGGGGCACGAGACCCAGTACTTC. Protein product: CASSLARLAGHETQYF. V usage is TRBV5-1 and J usage is TRBJ2-5, with TRBD2 matching 11 bases. V trimming: 0 bases; J trimming: 5 bases; junction bases outside the gene matches: 6. The CDR3 is made up of 16 amino acids. Germline V gives CDR1 SGHRS, CDR2 YFSETQ.

The chain is built from TRBV30 and TRBJ2-2, with 8 bases matching TRBD2. The V segment lost 0 bases and the J segment 8 bases; nucleotides outside the gene matches: 14. The CDR3 is made up of 17 amino acids. The germline V gene encodes CDR1 GTSNPN and CDR2 SVGIG (reference sequence). The CDR3 DNA is TGTGCCTGGAGTGTACTGGGCGGGGGGCCCCCGGGGGGGGAGCTGTTTTTT. This sequence encodes CAWSVLGGGPPGGELFF.

The chain is built from TRBV19 and TRBJ2-7; no clear D. Trimming cost V 6 bases and J 0 bases, with 9 bases left between them. The CDR3 totals 13 residues. Germline values: CDR1 LNHDA, CDR2 SQIVND (reference sequence). DNA for the CDR3: TGTGCCAGTAGAAAGGACGGCTCCTACGAGCAGTACTTC. Protein product: CASRKDGSYEQYF.

The chain carries TRBV5-5 and TRBJ1-2; the D is unclear. V was trimmed by 0 bases and J by 1 base, leaving 7 bases between them. The CDR3 has 14 residues. The germline gives CDR1 SGHKS, CDR2 YYEKEE (reference sequence). CDR3 nucleotide sequence: TGTGCCAGCAGCTTGGTGGGGATTAACTATGGCTACACCTTC. Amino acid sequence: CASSLVGINYGYTF.

There are a few counts of this clonotype. The J gene is TRBJ2-2, the V gene TRBV5-1, with TRBD2 matching 9 bases. V lost 1 base and J lost 2; bases outside the gene matches: 9. Germline values: CDR1 SGHRS, CDR2 YFSETQ. The CDR3 loop spans 18 amino acids. CDR3 region: CASSLLYSGGRNTGELFF. The CDR3, as DNA: TGCGCCAGCAGCTTGCTTTATAGCGGGGGCCGAAACACCGGGGAGCTGTTTTTT.

This clonotype was detected a few times. The rearrangement links TRBV12-3 or TRBV12-4 to TRBJ1-1; 7 bases match TRBD1. The CDR3 extends over 14 amino acids. With 5 bases clipped from V and 0 bases from J, the junction kept 3 bases outside the gene matches. The CDR3 spells CASSQDRMNTEAFF. CDR3 DNA sequence: TGTGCCAGCAGTCAGGACAGGATGAACACTGAAGCTTTCTTT.

This chain links TRBV6-5 with TRBJ2-7; the D is unclear. This CDR3 contains 13 residues. Looked up from germline, CDR1 is MNHEY and CDR2 is SVGAGI. Deletions cut 5 bases from V and 7 bases from J, with 15 bases between. CDR3 sequence reads: CASSPPGLGEQYF. The CDR3 coding sequence is TGTGCCAGCAGTCCACCTGGATTGGGGGAGCAGTACTTC.

V usage is TRBV2 and J usage is TRBJ2-1; no definite D call. Trimming cost V 7 bases and J 1 base, with 5 bases left between them. Germline V gives CDR1 SNHLY, CDR2 FYNNEI. There are 12 residues in the CDR3. Here the CDR3 DNA reads TGTGCCAGCATCGGGTCCTACAATGAGCAGTTCTTC. This translates into CASIGSYNEQFF.

CDR3 sequence: CATSDFSTNYGYTF. The CDR3 bases are TGTGCCACCAGTGATTTTTCTACTAACTATGGCTACACCTTC. The rearrangement links TRBV24-1 to TRBJ1-2; D gene uncertain. V was clipped by 1 base and J by 0 bases, with 5 bases between them. This CDR3 comprises 14 residues. The germline V gene has CDR1 KGHDR and CDR2 SFDVKD.

V gene TRBV19 combines with J gene TRBJ2-4, with D perhaps matching TRBD1 (5 bases). The CDR3 has 16 residues. The V end lost 6 bases, the J end lost 2 bases, and 17 bases lay between the germline ends. CDR1 LNHDA and CDR2 SQIVND come from the germline V gene (reference sequence). This CDR3 is CASSTYLSGTKNIQYF. The CDR3 DNA is TGTGCCAGTAGCACGTATTTATCAGGGACCAAAAACATTCAGTACTTC. The variable domain in full, with the rest retrieved from reference TRBV19 and TRBJ2-4, is DGGITQSPKYLFRKEGQNVTLSCEQNLNHDAMYWYRQDPGQGLRLIYYSQIVNDFQKGDIAEGYSVSREKKESFPLTVTSAQKNPTAFYLCASSTYLSGTKNIQYFGAGTRLSVL.

The chain is built from TRBV6-2 or TRBV6-3 and TRBJ2-5, with 9 bases aligning to TRBD2. CDR3 length: 15 amino acids. Germline CDR1 and CDR2: MNHEY and SVGEGT. The ends lost 2 bases at V and 4 bases at J; junction bases unmatched: 5. The CDR3 DNA is TGTGCCAGCAGTTACGAAGATAGCGGGGGAGAGACCCAGTACTTC. This sequence encodes CASSYEDSGGETQYF.

V gene TRBV5-6 combines with J gene TRBJ1-3; D gene unclear. Germline values: CDR1 SGHDT, CDR2 YYEEEE. V lost 2 bases to trimming and J lost 0 bases, with 12 bases between them. The CDR3 has 16 amino acids. The CDR3 DNA is TGTGCCAGCAGCTTATTCGGCGGGAGCTCTGGAAACACCATATATTTT. It translates to CASSLFGGSSGNTIYF.

V usage is TRBV20-1 and J usage is TRBJ2-3; perhaps TRBD2 as D (7 bases). The germline V gene has CDR1 DFQATT and CDR2 SNEGSKA (reference sequence). The CDR3 loop spans 15 amino acids. V was clipped by 5 bases and J by 7 bases, with 22 bases between them. DNA for the CDR3: TGCAGTGCTCTAAGGGGGGGAACCGGAACGAATACGCAGTATTTT. Its translation: CSALRGGTGTNTQYF.

The CDR3 here is CASSSTGQDFEQYF. Written as DNA, the CDR3 is TGTGCCAGCAGTTCGACGGGACAGGATTTCGAGCAGTACTTC. The gene calls are TRBV12-3 or TRBV12-4 and TRBJ2-7; the match to TRBD1 covers 8 bases. The length of the CDR3 is 14 residues. V lost 4 bases and J lost 6; bases outside the gene matches: 8.

V usage is TRBV5-1 and J usage is TRBJ1-6, with D unclear. CDR3 length: 15 amino acids. Germline CDR1 SGHRS, CDR2 YFSETQ. The V gene lost 0 bases and the J gene lost 10 bases, with 14 bases spanning the gap. The CDR3 loop is CASSLATRWGSPLHF. DNA of the CDR3: TGCGCCAGCAGCTTGGCTACCAGGTGGGGATCACCCCTCCACTTT.

This clonotype was seen once. The gene calls are TRBV19 and TRBJ1-5; no clear D gene. The CDR3 is 15 amino acids. V lost 6 bases to trimming and J lost 0 bases, with 12 bases between them. Germline V gives CDR1 LNHDA, CDR2 SQIVND (reference sequence). CDR3 in DNA: TGTGCCAGTAGAAGGTGGGAATTTAGCAATCAGCCCCAGCATTTT. This gives the protein CASRRWEFSNQPQHF. Variable domain in full (rest from reference TRBV19 and TRBJ1-5): DGGITQSPKYLFRKEGQNVTLSCEQNLNHDAMYWYRQDPGQGLRLIYYSQIVNDFQKGDIAEGYSVSREKKESFPLTVTSAQKNPTAFYLCASRRWEFSNQPQHFGDGTRLSIL.

Only one count was recorded for this clonotype. J is TRBJ2-7 and V is TRBV25-1, with D unclear. Between the trimmed V and J ends, which lost 3 bases and 5 bases, there was a span of 11 bases. Germline V CDR1 and CDR2: MGHDK, SYGVNS. This CDR3 is built from 13 residues. In nucleotides, the CDR3 is TGTGCCAGCAGTGACCCTGTAGCCCACGAGCAGTACTTC. Amino acid sequence: CASSDPVAHEQYF.

The chain recombines TRBV5-4 with TRBJ2-5; no firm D call. The CDR3 extends over 13 amino acids. Trimming stripped 3 bases from V and 5 bases from J, with 11 bases between. Germline CDR1 and CDR2: SGHNT and YYREEE (reference sequence). This CDR3 is CASSYASGETQYF. The CDR3 DNA reads TGTGCCAGCAGCTACGCCTCCGGTGAGACCCAGTACTTC.

CDR3 in DNA: TGTGCCAGCAGCTTAGTCCCTGGCGGGACAGATACGCAGTATTTT. Its protein product is CASSLVPGGTDTQYF. The chain uses TRBV11-2 and TRBJ2-3; D is possibly TRBD2 (5 bases). Germline V gene sequence: CDR1 SGHAT, CDR2 FQNNGV. The CDR3 length is 15 residues. V was trimmed by 1 base and J by 3 bases, leaving 11 bases between them.

This chain uses TRBV10-3 with TRBJ1-4; possibly TRBD1 for D (5 bases). Germline assignment: CDR1 ENHRY and CDR2 SYGVKD. The CDR3 loop spans 13 amino acids. With 10 bases removed from V and 4 bases from J, the gap between germline ends came to 13 bases. The CDR3 protein is CATRDFFNEKLFF. The CDR3 DNA is TGTGCCACTAGGGACTTCTTTAATGAAAAACTGTTTTTT.